Shown below are 14 T cell receptor beta chains from a single sample sequenced in a study of blood T cell repertoires in COVID-19. Generated by immunoSEQ multiplex PCR, the TCRdb table keeps only in-frame clones and is missing some. The table has 110,000 to 150,000 clones, roughly 80% seen once; the top ten hold roughly 7.3%. The specimen was peripheral blood. The receptors originated from a human donor in a cohort sampled during active COVID-19.

The chain combines TRBV5-1 with TRBJ1-2; D perhaps matches TRBD1 (5 bases). Deletions cut 0 bases from V and 6 bases from J, with 12 bases between. In germline, CDR1 is SGHRS, CDR2 YFSETQ. This CDR3 region has 14 residues. CDR3 sequence reads: CASSLDGGGDGYTF. CDR3 DNA: TGCGCCAGCAGCTTGGATGGGGGAGGCGATGGCTACACCTTC.

The chain uses TRBV19 and TRBJ1-1, with D possibly TRBD1 on 5 matching bases. CDR3 length: 14 residues. V gave up 3 bases and J gave up 5 bases, with 13 bases separating them. Germline loops: CDR1 LNHDA, CDR2 SQIVND (reference sequence). This CDR3 reads CASSISAGRTEAFF. CDR3 DNA sequence: TGTGCCAGTAGTATTTCGGCAGGGAGGACTGAAGCTTTCTTT.

This chain uses TRBV13 with TRBJ1-2; no firm D call. V gave up 6 bases and J gave up 7 bases, with 18 bases separating them. In germline, CDR1 is PRHDT, CDR2 FYEKMQ (reference sequence). The CDR3 loop spans 14 amino acids. The CDR3 loop is CASRPRSAEAGYTF. As DNA, the CDR3 is TGTGCCAGCAGACCCCGCAGTGCGGAAGCTGGCTACACCTTC.

This chain's CDR3 is CASSLAPGVTEAFF. The CDR3 region has the DNA TGTGCCAGCAGCTTAGCCCCAGGGGTCACTGAAGCTTTCTTT. This rearrangement joins TRBV7-3 to TRBJ1-1; D is possibly TRBD1 (6 bases). V lost 2 bases and J lost 4, with 11 bases in between. Germline CDR1 is SGHTA and CDR2 is FQGTGA. The CDR3 runs 14 residues.

This chain uses TRBV5-1 with TRBJ1-4, with D uncertain. V lost 0 bases and J 3 bases, leaving 9 bases between the germline ends. Germline V lookup: CDR1 SGHRS, CDR2 YFSETQ. The CDR3 is made up of 15 amino acids. CDR3 loop: CASSLDFPANEKLFF. DNA for the CDR3: TGCGCCAGCAGCTTGGACTTTCCGGCTAATGAAAAACTGTTTTTT. The full variable domain, its missing parts supplied by reference TRBV5-1 and TRBJ1-4, is KAGVTQTPRYLIKTRGQQVTLSCSPISGHRSVSWYQQTPGQGLQFLFEYFSETQRNKGNFPGRFSGRQFSNSRSEMNVSTLELGDSALYLCASSLDFPANEKLFFGSGTQLSVL.

The rearrangement uses TRBV6-5 and TRBJ2-7; the D gene is possibly TRBD2 (7 bases). Trimming stripped 7 bases from V and 8 bases from J, with 21 bases between. This CDR3 region has 14 residues. The germline V gene encodes CDR1 MNHEY and CDR2 SVGAGI. The CDR3 here is CASTEGGLLLKQYF. CDR3 DNA: TGTGCCAGCACCGAGGGGGGACTACTTTTAAAGCAGTACTTC.

In its sample, this clone was seen once. The chain joins TRBV2 to TRBJ2-3, with TRBD2 matching over 10 bases. Germline trimming cut 6 bases from V and 0 bases from J; bases unmatched to any gene: 12. In germline, CDR1 is SNHLY, CDR2 FYNNEI. This CDR3 is 18 amino acids long. Written as DNA, the CDR3 is TGTGCCAGCAGGAGGGATAGCGGGGGGACAACTAGCACAGATACGCAGTATTTT. Protein product: CASRRDSGGTTSTDTQYF.

The chain employs TRBV5-5 and TRBJ1-2; 8 nucleotides match TRBD1. The CDR3 contains 13 residues. Germline trimming cut 5 bases from V and 6 bases from J; bases unmatched to any gene: 6. Germline-derived CDR1 and CDR2 are SGHKS and YYEKEE (reference sequence). CDR3 DNA sequence: TGTGCCAGCAGGTGGACAGGGAGTCATGGCTACACCTTC. Protein: CASRWTGSHGYTF.

This chain uses TRBV7-6 with TRBJ2-2, with a tentative D call TRBD2 (6 bases). The germline V gene has CDR1 SGHVS and CDR2 FNYEAQ. V lost 2 bases to trimming and J lost 9 bases, with 25 bases between them. The CDR3 runs to 18 residues. The CDR3 DNA reads as TGTGCCAGCAGCTTAAGGGGCTATTCGACTAGAGATCAGCGGGAGCTGTTTTTT. Translated: CASSLRGYSTRDQRELFF.

The rearrangement joins TRBV18 to TRBJ2-3; the D is unclear. CDR1 is KGHSH and CDR2 is LQKENI in the germline V gene. Trimming took off 1 base at V and 2 bases at J, with 10 bases between the two ends. CDR3 length equals 15 residues. In DNA, the CDR3 is TGTGCCAGCTCACCACTCGACAAAACCACAGATACGCAGTATTTT. The encoded protein is CASSPLDKTTDTQYF.

The chain links TRBV19 to TRBJ1-1, with D perhaps TRBD1 (5 bases). The germline V gene encodes CDR1 LNHDA and CDR2 SQIVND (reference sequence). The length of the CDR3 is 15 residues. Trimming shortened V by 2 bases and J by 0 bases, and 10 bases separated the two germline ends. Here the CDR3 DNA reads TGTGCCAGTAGTATATCCGAAGGGGTGAACACTGAAGCTTTCTTT. This encodes CASSISEGVNTEAFF.

This clone was seen only a few times. The rearrangement joins TRBV11-1 to TRBJ2-3; TRBD1 aligns across 8 bases. V dropped 5 bases and J dropped 4; count of bases not matched to a gene: 5. The CDR3 runs 14 residues. CDR1 and CDR2 from the germline V gene are SGHAT and FQDESV (reference sequence). CDR3 amino acids: CASSIGQGSDTQYF. The DNA of the CDR3 is TGTGCCAGCAGCATCGGACAGGGCTCAGATACGCAGTATTTT.

The CDR3 DNA is TGTGCCAGCAGCAGAGCGGGACAGGGGAGCGGTGAGCAGTTCTTC. This encodes CASSRAGQGSGEQFF. The rearrangement links TRBV2 to TRBJ2-1; 10 positions agree with TRBD1. Germline V gives CDR1 SNHLY, CDR2 FYNNEI. With V trimmed by 6 bases and J by 9 bases, 11 bases remained unmatched. The CDR3 sequence is 15 residues long.

CDR3: CASSTGQGSKNEQFF. In DNA form, the CDR3 reads TGTGCCAGCTCAACGGGACAGGGTTCGAAGAATGAGCAGTTCTTC. The chain has TRBV18 and TRBJ2-1, with 9 bases matching TRBD1. The V and J ends lost 5 bases and 7 bases, in that order; junction bases with no gene match: 9. CDR3 length: 15 residues. Germline CDR1 reads KGHSH; CDR2 reads LQKENI.